This T cell receptor (beta chain) was retrieved from a study of blood T cells in healthy people across ages. Healthy Caucasian individuals from Russia aged about 6 to 100 served as donors. Next came a second PCR, run for about 6 to 11 cycles, which used a sample-barcoded 5' primer along with a J-beta primer mix. TCRdb called the 5' RACE reads again in MiXCR, with one record for every CDR3 protein. The data show 1.4 million to 1.5 million distinct CDR3 sequences, with around 42% seen just once and roughly 7.9% held by the top ten. The germline CDR1 and CDR2 sequences are SGHTA and FQGNSA. With V trimmed by 5 bases and J by 1 base, 13 bases remained unmatched. There are 19 residues in the CDR3. This clonotype was counted only a few times.

The material sequenced was blood. The rearrangement links TRBV7-2 to TRBJ2-4, with 11 bases fitting TRBD2. This clonotype was obtained from a young woman in good health. CDR3 DNA sequence: TGTGCCAGCAGCCCGACTAGCGGGACGCTTTGGGGGGCCAAAAACATTCAGTACTTC. Translated, it gives CASSPTSGTLWGAKNIQYF.